The rows below give T cell receptor beta chains drawn from one sample of a study of blood T cell repertoires in COVID-19. Using immunoSEQ multiplex PCR, the repertoire was profiled, and TCRdb retains in-frame clones only, with some absent. The table has some 240,000 clones, about 90% seen once; the top ten hold 3.3%. Sequenced: PBMCs or T cells enriched from blood (not recorded which). These receptors were taken from a woman aged 40 to 50 with acute COVID-19. The CDR3 runs from the conserved cysteine through the conserved F or W. The D gene is left open where the match is weak. Rows may omit the clone size; those that give it use once, few, many or a size class.

TRBD2	TRBV30	TRBJ2-5	-	CAWMAAGVQTEETQYF	TGTGCCTGGATGGCAGCGGGAGTTCAAACGGAAGAGACCCAGTACTTC
-	TRBV12-1	TRBJ2-2	few	CASSFDLAGGPNTGELFF	TGTGCCAGCAGCTTTGATCTAGCGGGAGGGCCAAACACCGGGGAGCTGTTTTTT
-	TRBV18	TRBJ2-5	-	CASSPPTQETQYF	TGTGCCAGCTCACCTCCTACCCAAGAGACCCAGTACTTC
-	TRBV7-9	TRBJ2-1	-	CASSLSRGTEQFF	TGTGCCAGCAGCTTATCCCGCGGGACAGAACAGTTCTTC
-	TRBV11-1	TRBJ2-1	-	CASSLGFYNEQFF	TGTGCCAGCAGCTTGGGCTTTTACAATGAGCAGTTCTTC
-	TRBV6-1	TRBJ2-2	once	CASSEADGSGTGELFF	TGTGCCAGCAGTGAAGCCGACGGGAGTGGTACCGGGGAGCTGTTTTTT
TRBD1	TRBV2	TRBJ1-4	-	CASRPTGDGKLFF	TGTGCCAGCAGACCGACAGGGGATGGGAAACTGTTTTTT
-	TRBV7-9	TRBJ1-2	-	CASSRNSYGYTF	TGTGCCAGCAGCCGAAACAGCTATGGCTACACCTTC
-	TRBV5-1	TRBJ2-3	-	CASSSIAMGGTDTQYF	TGCGCCAGCAGCTCTATAGCGATGGGAGGTACAGATACGCAGTATTTT
TRBD1	TRBV7-9	TRBJ1-1	-	CASSLEGQRNTEAFF	TGTGCCAGCAGCTTAGAGGGACAGCGGAACACTGAAGCTTTCTTT
TRBD1	TRBV5-5	TRBJ1-3	-	CASSGPGQGRRTGNTIYF	TGTGCCAGCAGCGGCCCGGGACAGGGAAGACGAACTGGAAACACCATATATTTT
TRBD2	TRBV5-1	TRBJ2-3	-	CASSWGGSTDTQYF	TGCGCCAGCAGCTGGGGGGGTAGCACAGATACGCAGTATTTT
-	TRBV7-9	TRBJ2-1	once	CASSPSFGGGGHEQFF	TGTGCCAGCAGCCCCTCCTTTGGGGGAGGGGGGCATGAGCAGTTCTTC
TRBD1	TRBV2	TRBJ1-5	-	CASGGGDRVNQPQHF	TGTGCCAGCGGAGGAGGGGACAGGGTCAATCAGCCCCAGCATTTT
-	TRBV5-5	TRBJ1-1	-	CASSLGDTEAFF	TGTGCCAGCAGCTTAGGGGACACTGAAGCTTTCTTT
-	TRBV28	TRBJ1-5	-	CASSLGGSNQPQHF	TGTGCCAGCAGTTTGGGGGGGAGCAATCAGCCCCAGCATTTT
-	TRBV5-5	TRBJ1-2	-	CASSSGTLAGYGYTF	TGTGCCAGCAGCTCCGGAACTCTCGCGGGCTATGGCTACACCTTC
-	TRBV2	TRBJ2-1	-	CASSGVSRGDEQFF	TGTGCCAGCAGCGGGGTCAGTCGTGGGGATGAGCAGTTCTTC
-	TRBV5-1	TRBJ1-1	-	CASSFGQSEAFF	TGCGCCAGCAGCTTCGGACAGTCTGAAGCTTTCTTT
TRBD2	TRBV6-5	TRBJ2-1	-	CASSYFGTSGYNEQFF	TGTGCCAGCAGTTACTTCGGGACTAGCGGATACAATGAGCAGTTCTTC
TRBD1	TRBV6-5	TRBJ2-3	once	CASRLTGDPDTQYF	TGTGCCAGCCGATTGACAGGGGATCCAGATACGCAGTATTTT
TRBD2	TRBV4-1	TRBJ2-2	-	CASSQSLLAGDRANTGELFF	TGCGCCAGCAGCCAAAGTCTGCTAGCGGGAGATCGGGCGAACACCGGGGAGCTGTTTTTT
-	TRBV30	TRBJ2-7	-	CAWRDNPDLIYSSYEQYF	TGTGCCTGGAGGGATAACCCCGATTTAATATACAGCTCCTACGAGCAGTACTTC
TRBD2	TRBV5-1	TRBJ2-7	-	CASSPGLAGEGYEQYF	TGCGCCAGCAGCCCGGGACTAGCGGGAGAAGGCTACGAGCAGTACTTC
-	TRBV21-1	TRBJ2-5	-	CASSTGTSGSETQYF	TGTGCCAGCAGTACCGGGACTAGCGGGAGTGAGACCCAGTACTTC
-	TRBV28	TRBJ2-7	-	CASTLGGQSSYEQYF	TGTGCCAGCACCCTGGGGGGACAGTCGTCCTACGAGCAGTACTTC
-	TRBV11-3	TRBJ2-1	-	CASSLGGGQNYNEQFF	TGTGCCAGCAGCTTAGGAGGCGGGCAAAACTACAATGAGCAGTTCTTC
TRBD1	TRBV13	TRBJ1-1	-	CASSTEPDRGRRAFF	TGTGCCAGCAGCACGGAACCGGACAGGGGGCGTAGGGCTTTCTTT
TRBD1	TRBV24-1	TRBJ1-2	-	CATSDSGQGDGYTF	TGTGCCACCAGTGACTCCGGACAGGGTGATGGCTACACCTTC
TRBD1	TRBV27	TRBJ1-6	-	CASSFRDRDSPLHF	TGTGCCAGCAGTTTCCGGGACAGAGATTCACCCCTCCACTTT
-	TRBV2	TRBJ2-2	-	CASSEAASAGELFF	TGTGCCAGCAGTGAAGCGGCAAGCGCCGGGGAGCTGTTTTTT
TRBD1	TRBV7-9	TRBJ1-4	-	CASSRDRSNEKLFF	TGTGCCAGCAGCCGGGACAGGTCTAATGAAAAACTGTTTTTT
-	TRBV14	TRBJ2-1	-	CASSQDWLASEQFF	TGTGCCAGCAGCCAAGATTGGCTAGCGAGTGAGCAGTTCTTC
-	TRBV6-5	TRBJ1-3	-	CASSYSVQGGNTIYF	TGTGCCAGCAGTTACTCGGTACAGGGTGGAAACACCATATATTTT
TRBD2	TRBV3-1/TRBV3-2	TRBJ2-1	-	CASSRTSGDTYNEQFF	TGTGCCAGCAGCCGGACTAGCGGGGACACCTACAATGAGCAGTTCTTC
-	TRBV10-3	TRBJ2-1	-	CAISWEYNEQFF	TGTGCCATCAGTTGGGAGTACAATGAGCAGTTCTTC
-	TRBV7-8	TRBJ2-2	once	CASSRPGLNTGELFF	TGTGCCAGCAGCCGCCCGGGACTCAACACCGGGGAGCTGTTTTTT
TRBD1	TRBV6-5	TRBJ2-2	-	CASRATGGGAGELFF	TGTGCCAGCAGGGCCACAGGGGGAGGAGCCGGGGAGCTGTTTTTT
TRBD2	TRBV7-9	TRBJ2-7	-	CASSLAGGREQYF	TGTGCCAGCAGCTTAGCGGGAGGGCGTGAGCAGTACTTC
TRBD1	TRBV11-2	TRBJ2-3	-	CASSSHYRGRPTDTQYF	TGTGCCAGCAGCTCCCACTACAGGGGGCGCCCCACAGATACGCAGTATTTT
TRBD2	TRBV19	TRBJ2-1	once	CASSTWTSGRVNEQFF	TGTGCCAGTAGTACCTGGACTAGCGGGAGGGTAAATGAGCAGTTCTTC
TRBD1	TRBV27	TRBJ1-1	-	CASSLSGQGGTEAFF	TGTGCCAGCAGTTTATCGGGACAGGGGGGAACTGAAGCTTTCTTT
TRBD2	TRBV11-3	TRBJ2-1	-	CASSFDGRTYNEQFF	TGTGCCAGCAGCTTCGACGGGAGGACCTACAATGAGCAGTTCTTC
TRBD1	TRBV6-2/TRBV6-3	TRBJ1-5	once	CASSWTGLDNQPQHF	TGTGCCAGCAGCTGGACAGGGTTAGACAATCAGCCCCAGCATTTT
-	TRBV7-9	TRBJ2-3	-	CASTSTRNRGTDTQYF	TGTGCCAGCACCTCCACCCGGAACAGAGGCACAGATACGCAGTATTTT
TRBD1	TRBV7-8	TRBJ1-1	-	CATTLSRQGQNTEAFF	TGTGCCACAACCCTTTCGAGACAGGGGCAGAACACTGAAGCTTTCTTT
-	TRBV9	TRBJ2-1	-	CASSPGVGAANEQFF	TGTGCCAGCAGCCCCGGAGTGGGAGCGGCCAATGAGCAGTTCTTC
-	TRBV11-2	TRBJ2-2	-	CASSSVSAGELFF	TGTGCCAGCAGCTCGGTCTCTGCCGGGGAGCTGTTTTTT
-	TRBV7-9	TRBJ2-1	-	CASSFSVSSYNEQFF	TGTGCCAGCAGCTTTAGCGTTTCCTCCTACAATGAGCAGTTCTTC
TRBD1	TRBV6-5	TRBJ2-1	-	CASSQPGQGYNEQFF	TGTGCCAGCAGCCAACCGGGACAGGGATACAATGAGCAGTTCTTC
-	TRBV15	TRBJ1-6	-	CATSRGAGPLHF	TGTGCCACCAGCAGAGGAGCCGGGCCCCTCCACTTT
TRBD1	TRBV19	TRBJ1-5	once	CASSGTGTDQPQHF	TGTGCCAGTAGTGGCACCGGGACAGATCAGCCCCAGCATTTT
-	TRBV7-7	TRBJ2-1	-	CASSLAGGVNEQFF	TGTGCTAGCAGCTTAGCTGGAGGGGTAAATGAGCAGTTCTTC
-	TRBV14	TRBJ2-7	-	CASSQGTNDYEQYF	TGTGCCAGCAGCCAAGGGACTAACGATTACGAGCAGTACTTC